This TCR beta chain was captured in a study of blood T cell repertoires in COVID-19. In germline, CDR1 is SGHTA, CDR2 FQGTGA. CDR3 length: 17 residues. The V gene end was trimmed by 0 bases and the J gene end by 5 bases; junction bases not matched to a gene: 7. Generated by immunoSEQ multiplex PCR, the TCRdb table keeps only in-frame clones and is missing some. The data contain about 150,000 clones, roughly 84% of them singletons. This clonotype was sampled from a man in his sixties with COVID-19, enrolled during active disease. Sequenced input: peripheral blood. The chain joins TRBV7-3 to TRBJ2-2; 9 nucleotides line up with TRBD2. The CDR3 loop reads CASSLTSGRLGTGELFF. Written as DNA, the CDR3 is TGTGCCAGCAGCTTAACTAGCGGGAGATTAGGTACCGGGGAGCTGTTTTTT.